Listed below are T cell receptor beta chains from one sample, sequenced in a study of blood T cell repertoires in COVID-19. Sequenced by immunoSEQ multiplex PCR; TCRdb stores in-frame clones only, minus some. The sample records 200,000 to 250,000 clones, around 86% being singletons. The sample was peripheral blood. The receptors were gathered from a man between 60 and 75 years old who had recovered from COVID-19. CDR3s include the opening cysteine and the closing phenylalanine or tryptophan. Fields, in order: D gene, J gene, V gene, clone size, CDR3 protein, CDR3 DNA. D genes are given only for firm matches. For some rows the clone size is stated as once, few or many, or as a class when expanded; others skip it.

TRBD1	TRBJ1-2	TRBV7-8	once	CASSLLTRDRTGYTF	TGTGCCAGCAGCTTACTGACCCGGGACAGAACTGGCTACACCTTC
TRBD1	TRBJ2-2	TRBV5-1	-	CASSLVQGAPGELFF	TGCGCCAGCAGCTTGGTTCAGGGGGCACCCGGGGAGCTGTTTTTT
-	TRBJ2-1	TRBV15	-	CATSRDLASNEQFF	TGTGCCACCAGCAGAGATCTTGCGTCGAATGAGCAGTTCTTC
-	TRBJ2-2	TRBV11-3	once	CASSLGGIDTGELFF	TGTGCCAGCAGCTTAGGGGGCATCGACACCGGGGAGCTGTTTTTT
TRBD1	TRBJ2-1	TRBV28	-	CASSAWGQAYYNEQFF	TGTGCCAGCAGTGCCTGGGGACAGGCTTACTACAATGAGCAGTTCTTC
-	TRBJ2-7	TRBV6-5	-	CASSYWGPNEQYF	TGTGCCAGCAGTTATTGGGGGCCCAACGAGCAGTACTTC
TRBD2	TRBJ2-3	TRBV28	medium-sized	CASSWGLAGGLDTQYF	TGTGCCAGCAGCTGGGGACTAGCGGGGGGGCTCGATACGCAGTATTTT
-	TRBJ2-7	TRBV19	-	CASSSLTGWQYF	TGTGCCAGTAGTTCCTTAACAGGGTGGCAGTACTTC
TRBD1	TRBJ1-1	TRBV4-1	-	CASSQTGTALNTEAFF	TGCGCCAGCAGCCAGACCGGGACAGCTCTTAACACTGAAGCTTTCTTT
TRBD2	TRBJ2-7	TRBV7-9	-	CASSWGVLAGGREQYF	TGTGCCAGCAGCTGGGGCGTCCTAGCGGGAGGTCGCGAGCAGTACTTC
-	TRBJ1-5	TRBV6-2/TRBV6-3	-	CASSPSGEFNQPQHF	TGTGCCAGCAGCCCCTCGGGGGAATTCAATCAGCCCCAGCATTTT
TRBD2	TRBJ2-4	TRBV19	-	CASRTSVENIQYF	TGTGCCAGTAGGACTAGCGTCGAAAACATTCAGTACTTC
TRBD1	TRBJ1-3	TRBV19	-	CASKTGHSGNTIYF	TGTGCCAGTAAGACAGGGCACTCTGGAAACACCATATATTTT
TRBD1	TRBJ2-5	TRBV15	once	CATRRTGVETQYF	TGTGCCACCAGACGGACAGGGGTTGAGACCCAGTACTTC
-	TRBJ1-1	TRBV2	-	CASSFALQGLTEAFF	TGTGCCAGCAGTTTCGCCCTTCAGGGTTTGACTGAAGCTTTCTTT
-	TRBJ1-2	TRBV19	-	CASTLLGGYGYTF	TGTGCCAGTACCCTCCTAGGGGGTTATGGCTACACCTTC
-	TRBJ1-1	TRBV6-1	-	CASSGAGRSKNTEAFF	TGTGCCAGCAGTGGGGCAGGGCGGTCCAAGAACACTGAAGCTTTCTTT
TRBD1	TRBJ2-2	TRBV11-3	-	CASSQGQGAVPGELFF	TGTGCCAGCAGCCAGGGACAGGGGGCTGTTCCCGGGGAGCTGTTTTTT
-	TRBJ1-2	TRBV7-2	-	CASSLDAGRGGYTF	TGTGCCAGCAGCTTAGACGCGGGGCGTGGTGGCTACACCTTC
-	TRBJ1-6	TRBV14	-	CASSNTGLNSPLHF	TGTGCCAGCAGCAACACAGGGCTAAATTCACCCCTCCACTTT
TRBD2	TRBJ2-2	TRBV6-6	-	CASSPAPGTRMPGELFF	TGTGCCAGCAGTCCGGCCCCCGGGACTAGGATGCCCGGGGAGCTGTTTTTT
-	TRBJ2-1	TRBV24-1	-	CATSDNRAPYNEQFF	TGTGCCACCAGTGATAACAGGGCACCTTACAATGAGCAGTTCTTC
-	TRBJ1-6	TRBV18	-	CASSPDRLVPLHF	TGTGCCAGCTCACCAGACCGACTAGTACCCCTCCACTTT
TRBD1	TRBJ2-1	TRBV6-5	-	CASTPGTGEYNEQFF	TGTGCCAGCACTCCAGGGACAGGGGAGTACAATGAGCAGTTCTTC
-	TRBJ1-1	TRBV5-1	-	CASSLEAMAGAGTEAFF	TGCGCCAGCAGCTTGGAGGCGATGGCGGGCGCGGGGACTGAAGCTTTCTTT
TRBD1	TRBJ2-3	TRBV19	-	CASRDPGTGGTDTQYF	TGTGCCAGTAGGGATCCCGGGACAGGAGGGACAGATACGCAGTATTTT
TRBD1	TRBJ2-3	TRBV7-2	-	CASSLGTGTDTQYF	TGTGCCAGCAGCTTGGGGACAGGCACAGATACGCAGTATTTT
TRBD1	TRBJ1-2	TRBV19	-	CASSRTGDGYTF	TGTGCCAGTAGTAGGACAGGGGACGGCTACACCTTC
-	TRBJ1-3	TRBV6-5	-	CASSPLGLSGNTIYF	TGTGCCAGCAGCCCACTAGGACTCTCTGGAAACACCATATATTTT
-	TRBJ1-5	TRBV19	-	CASSTDIYSNQPQHF	TGTGCCAGTAGCACCGACATATATAGCAATCAGCCCCAGCATTTT
TRBD1	TRBJ1-2	TRBV2	-	CASSDPGTEGDGYTF	TGTGCCAGCAGCGATCCCGGGACAGAGGGTGATGGCTACACCTTC
TRBD1	TRBJ1-2	TRBV28	-	CASSLAPPGGNGYTF	TGTGCCAGCAGTTTAGCGCCCCCAGGGGGTAATGGCTACACCTTC
-	TRBJ1-2	TRBV14	-	CASSQEYSYGYTF	TGTGCCAGCAGCCAAGAATACAGCTATGGCTACACCTTC
TRBD2	TRBJ2-5	TRBV27	-	CASSSRLAGETQYF	TGTGCCAGCAGTTCCCGACTAGCGGGAGAGACCCAGTACTTC
TRBD1	TRBJ1-4	TRBV11-2	-	CASSLDRGQSYEKLFF	TGTGCCAGCAGCTTAGACAGGGGGCAGAGTTATGAAAAACTGTTTTTT
TRBD1	TRBJ1-2	TRBV18	once	CASSPGDRGSYGYTF	TGTGCCAGCTCACCAGGGGACAGGGGGTCCTATGGCTACACCTTC
TRBD1	TRBJ1-2	TRBV6-5	once	CASSLQGGMDGYTF	TGTGCCAGCAGTCTACAGGGGGGCATGGATGGCTACACCTTC
TRBD1	TRBJ2-7	TRBV5-1	-	CASSSPKRTGEVVYEQYF	TGCGCCAGCAGCTCCCCTAAACGGACAGGGGAGGTGGTCTACGAGCAGTACTTC
-	TRBJ2-6	TRBV5-8	-	CASSLARVSGANVLTF	TGTGCCAGCAGCTTGGCCCGGGTATCTGGGGCCAACGTCCTGACTTTC
TRBD2	TRBJ2-5	TRBV5-1	-	CASSLFGTSGAQETQYF	TGCGCCAGCAGCTTGTTTGGGACTAGCGGGGCCCAAGAGACCCAGTACTTC
TRBD1	TRBJ1-6	TRBV27	-	CASSLGTGGRSPLHF	TGTGCCAGCAGTCTCGGGACAGGTGGTCGATCACCCCTCCACTTT